A single TCR beta chain is shown here with its context. CDR1 LNHDA and CDR2 SQIVND come from the germline V gene (reference sequence). V was cut by 0 bases and J by 3 bases, with 12 bases left in between. The CDR3 is 15 amino acids. This specimen belongs to a study of blood T cell repertoires in COVID-19. Data came from immunoSEQ multiplex PCR; TCRdb stores just in-frame clones and leaves some out. Among 300,000 to 450,000 clones, roughly 90% were seen once, and the ten largest hold less than 3.5%. The sequence derives from a woman between 25 and 40 years old with COVID-19, enrolled during active disease. The rearrangement uses TRBV19 and TRBJ2-7, with D maybe TRBD1 (5 bases). Specimen: peripheral blood. The CDR3 bases are TGTGCCAGTAGTATAGATGACAGCTCCTACTACGAGCAGTACTTC. Its protein is CASSIDDSSYYEQYF.